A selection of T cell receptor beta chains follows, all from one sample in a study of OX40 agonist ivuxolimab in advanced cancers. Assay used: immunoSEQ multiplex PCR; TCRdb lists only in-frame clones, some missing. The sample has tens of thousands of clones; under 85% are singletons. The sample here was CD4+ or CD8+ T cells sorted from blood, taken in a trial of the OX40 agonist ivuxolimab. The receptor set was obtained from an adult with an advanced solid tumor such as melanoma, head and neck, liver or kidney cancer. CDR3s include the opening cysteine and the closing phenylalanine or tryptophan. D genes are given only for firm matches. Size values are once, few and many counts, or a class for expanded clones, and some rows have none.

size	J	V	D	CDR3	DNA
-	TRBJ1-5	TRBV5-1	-	CASSLVGDPNQPQHF	TGCGCCAGCAGCTTGGTAGGGGATCCCAATCAGCCCCAGCATTTT
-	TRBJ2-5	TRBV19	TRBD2	CASSIGLGLAGETQYF	TGTGCCAGTAGTATTGGTCTCGGACTAGCGGGAGAGACCCAGTACTTC
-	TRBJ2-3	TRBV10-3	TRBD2	CAISASGREGTDTQYF	TGTGCCATCAGTGCCTCGGGGCGGGAGGGCACAGATACGCAGTATTTT
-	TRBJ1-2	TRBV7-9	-	CACTWGGHYGYTF	TGTGCCTGCACTTGGGGGGGGCACTATGGCTACACCTTC
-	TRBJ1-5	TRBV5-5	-	CASSRTDFSEPQHF	TGTGCCAGCAGCCGGACAGATTTCAGCGAGCCCCAGCATTTT
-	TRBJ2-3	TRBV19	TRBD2	CASSISTSGGRTDTQYF	TGTGCCAGTAGTATAAGTACTAGCGGGGGGCGCACAGATACGCAGTATTTT
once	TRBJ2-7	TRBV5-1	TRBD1	CASKSRTGGNYEQYF	TGCGCCAGCAAATCACGGACAGGGGGCAATTACGAGCAGTACTTC
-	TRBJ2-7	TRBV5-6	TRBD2	CASSLTSGGVSYEQYF	TGTGCCAGCAGCTTAACTAGCGGGGGAGTCTCCTACGAGCAGTACTTC
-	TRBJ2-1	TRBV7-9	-	CASSLRGGTYNEQFF	TGTGCCAGCAGCTTACGAGGGGGGACTTACAATGAGCAGTTCTTC
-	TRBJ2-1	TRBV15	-	CATEVGDGSNEQFF	TGTGCCACCGAGGTAGGCGATGGGAGCAATGAGCAGTTCTTC
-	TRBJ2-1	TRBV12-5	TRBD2	CASGLAPLSGGVYNEQFF	TGTGCTAGTGGTTTGGCACCACTCAGCGGGGGAGTTTACAATGAGCAGTTCTTC
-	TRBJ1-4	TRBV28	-	CASSPGGGTNEKLFF	TGTGCCAGCAGCCCCGGGGGAGGGACTAATGAAAAACTGTTTTTT
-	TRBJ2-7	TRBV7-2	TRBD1	CASSRTGSSYEQYF	TGTGCCAGCAGCCGGACAGGATCCTCCTACGAGCAGTACTTC
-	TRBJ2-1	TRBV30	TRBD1	CAWTDRGLYNEQFF	TGTGCCTGGACAGACAGGGGGTTATACAATGAGCAGTTCTTC
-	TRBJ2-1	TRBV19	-	CASNLRPADNEQFF	TGTGCCAGCAACCTCCGGCCGGCCGACAATGAGCAGTTCTTC
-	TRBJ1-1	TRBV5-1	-	CASSLASGGRTEAFF	TGCGCCAGCAGCTTGGCCAGTGGGGGAAGGACTGAAGCTTTCTTT
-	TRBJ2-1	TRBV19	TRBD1	CASSIAATGVNEQFF	TGTGCCAGTAGTATAGCCGCGACAGGGGTCAATGAGCAGTTCTTC
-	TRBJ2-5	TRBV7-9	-	CASSLTGATQETQYF	TGTGCCAGCAGCTTAACGGGGGCCACGCAAGAGACCCAGTACTTC
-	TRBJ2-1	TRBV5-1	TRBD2	CASSSLERGSGEQFF	TGCGCCAGCAGCTCCCTGGAGCGGGGGTCTGGGGAGCAGTTCTTC
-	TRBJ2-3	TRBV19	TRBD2	CASSIDPPGLAGGLGTDTQYF	TGTGCCAGTAGTATAGATCCACCGGGACTAGCGGGGGGGCTTGGCACAGATACGCAGTATTTT
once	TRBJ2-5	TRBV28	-	CATGEVARETQYF	TGTGCCACCGGGGAGGTAGCGAGAGAGACCCAGTACTTC
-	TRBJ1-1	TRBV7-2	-	CASSLRQTMNTEAFF	TGTGCCAGCAGCTTACGACAGACCATGAACACTGAAGCTTTCTTT
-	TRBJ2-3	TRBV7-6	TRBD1	CASGTASTDTQYF	TGTGCCAGCGGGACAGCGAGCACAGATACGCAGTATTTT
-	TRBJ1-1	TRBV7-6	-	CASSLGLDTEAFF	TGTGCCAGCAGCTTGGGCCTGGACACTGAAGCTTTCTTT
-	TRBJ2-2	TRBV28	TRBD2	CASRLPSGGARAGELFF	TGTGCCAGCAGGTTACCTAGCGGGGGGGCCCGTGCCGGGGAGCTGTTTTTT
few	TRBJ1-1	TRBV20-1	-	CSASQGGEAFF	TGCAGTGCTTCACAGGGAGGTGAAGCTTTCTTT
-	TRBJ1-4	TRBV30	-	CAWSPSRGEKLFF	TGTGCCTGGAGCCCCTCCCGGGGGGAAAAACTGTTTTTT
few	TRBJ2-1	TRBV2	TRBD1	CASSEGRAGGNEQFF	TGTGCCAGCAGTGAGGGTAGGGCAGGGGGTAATGAGCAGTTCTTC
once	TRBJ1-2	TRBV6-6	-	CASSYSSSGYTF	TGTGCCAGCAGTTACTCTAGTAGTGGCTACACCTTC
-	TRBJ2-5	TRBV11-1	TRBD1	CASSLRTGGAEKETQYF	TGTGCCAGCAGCTTAAGGACAGGGGGCGCCGAAAAAGAGACCCAGTACTTC
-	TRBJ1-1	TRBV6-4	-	CASSDQMNTEAFF	TGTGCCAGCAGTGACCAGATGAACACTGAAGCTTTCTTT
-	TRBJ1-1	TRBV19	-	CASSIERPNTEAFF	TGTGCCAGTAGTATAGAGAGGCCCAACACTGAAGCTTTCTTT
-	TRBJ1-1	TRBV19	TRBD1	CASHRPGQGVTEAFF	TGTGCCAGTCATAGACCGGGACAGGGGGTCACTGAAGCTTTCTTT
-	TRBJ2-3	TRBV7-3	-	CASSLTSLQGTTDTQYF	TGTGCCAGCAGCTTAACTAGCCTACAGGGAACTACAGATACGCAGTATTTT
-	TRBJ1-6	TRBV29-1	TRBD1	CSVRQGAVDSPLHF	TGCAGCGTGCGCCAGGGGGCAGTCGATTCACCCCTCCACTTT
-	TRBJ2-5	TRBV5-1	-	CASSLGTDSQETQYF	TGCGCCAGCAGCTTGGGGACAGATTCCCAAGAGACCCAGTACTTC